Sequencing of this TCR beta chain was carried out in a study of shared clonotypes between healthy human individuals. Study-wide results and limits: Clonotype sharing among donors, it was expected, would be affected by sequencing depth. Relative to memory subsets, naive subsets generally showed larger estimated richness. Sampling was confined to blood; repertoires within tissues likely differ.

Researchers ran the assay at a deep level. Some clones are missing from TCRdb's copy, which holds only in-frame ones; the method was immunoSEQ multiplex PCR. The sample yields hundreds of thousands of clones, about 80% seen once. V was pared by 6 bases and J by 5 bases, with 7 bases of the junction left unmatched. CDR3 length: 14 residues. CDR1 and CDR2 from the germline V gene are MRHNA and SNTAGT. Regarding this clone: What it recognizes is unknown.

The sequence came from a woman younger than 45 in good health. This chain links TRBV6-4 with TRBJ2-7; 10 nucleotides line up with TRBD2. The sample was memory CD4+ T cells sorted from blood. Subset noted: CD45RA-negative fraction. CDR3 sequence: CASRPPSGRDEQYF. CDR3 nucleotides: TGTGCCAGCAGACCCCCTAGCGGGAGAGACGAGCAGTACTTC.